The rows below give T cell receptor beta chains drawn from one sample of a study of T cell responses to AZD1222 COVID-19 vaccine. Here immunoSEQ multiplex PCR was the method, and the copy in TCRdb shows in-frame clones only, minus some. The table lists 65,000 to 80,000 clones, 88% of them singletons, with 4.5% to 5% in the top ten. This material consisted of peripheral blood, taken 28 days after the second dose of the MenACWY control vaccine. The source is an adult who received the MenACWY meningococcal vaccine as a control. CDR3s include the opening cysteine and the closing phenylalanine or tryptophan. Fields, in order: CDR3 DNA, CDR3 protein, D gene, clone size, J gene, V gene. D genes are given only for firm matches. For some rows the clone size is stated as once, few or many, or as a class when expanded; others skip it.

TGTGCCAGCAGTAATCGACAGGGCTTGGAAAAACTGTTTTTT | CASSNRQGLEKLFF | TRBD1 | NA | TRBJ1-4 | TRBV6-2/TRBV6-3
TGTGCCAGCAGCTTGGATGGTCGGGGGTCCAATTCACCCCTCCACTTT | CASSLDGRGSNSPLHF | NA | once | TRBJ1-6 | TRBV5-4
TGTGCCAGCCGGGGGACAGCGATTGCACCGGGAGGGGCCGGGGAGCTGTTTTTT | CASRGTAIAPGGAGELFF | NA | once | TRBJ2-2 | TRBV28
TGTGCCAGCAGTTCTCCTTCATTCGACAGGCGATCTAACTATGGCTACACCTTC | CASSSPSFDRRSNYGYTF | NA | NA | TRBJ1-2 | TRBV28
TGTGCCAGCAGCTTAAGCACAGATACGCAGTATTTT | CASSLSTDTQYF | NA | NA | TRBJ2-3 | TRBV11-2
TGTGCCAGCAGTTTAGGGACAGGACGCTGGGGCTACACCTTC | CASSLGTGRWGYTF | TRBD1 | NA | TRBJ1-2 | TRBV28
TGTGCCAGCAGTAAAACGGACACCCCCGAGCATGGCTACACCTTC | CASSKTDTPEHGYTF | NA | NA | TRBJ1-2 | TRBV25-1
TGTGCCAGCAGCTTCATCCGGCCGGGAGCGGGCCGTTACTACGAGCAGTACTTC | CASSFIRPGAGRYYEQYF | NA | NA | TRBJ2-7 | TRBV7-9
TGCGCCAGCAGCCTCGACAGCTGGGGCTATGGCTACACCTTC | CASSLDSWGYGYTF | NA | NA | TRBJ1-2 | TRBV5-1
TGTGCCAGCAGCAGGGACGGCTCCTACGAGCAGTACTTC | CASSRDGSYEQYF | NA | NA | TRBJ2-7 | TRBV6-2/TRBV6-3
TGTGCCAGCAGCTTGGTACTTAGCCCGGGAAACACCATATATTTT | CASSLVLSPGNTIYF | NA | once | TRBJ1-3 | TRBV7-8
TGTGCCAGCAGCGTAGGCGGCGGGGGTCGGGGCGATACGCAGTATTTT | CASSVGGGGRGDTQYF | TRBD2 | few | TRBJ2-3 | TRBV9
TGTGCCAGCAGGGAAGCGGAGGCGGGAACTGAAGCTTTCTTT | CASREAEAGTEAFF | NA | NA | TRBJ1-1 | TRBV7-6
TGTGCCAGCAGCCTACAGATGAACACTGAAGCTTTCTTT | CASSLQMNTEAFF | NA | NA | TRBJ1-1 | TRBV11-3
TGTGCCAGCAGTTGGACAGGGGTGGAGCAGTACTTC | CASSWTGVEQYF | TRBD1 | once | TRBJ2-7 | TRBV28
TGTGCCAGTAGGACCCCAGACAGGGGGCACACCTTC | CASRTPDRGHTF | TRBD1 | NA | TRBJ1-2 | TRBV19
TGTGCCAGCAGCCAAGTAAGAGCCTACGAGCAGTACTTC | CASSQVRAYEQYF | NA | NA | TRBJ2-7 | TRBV3-1/TRBV3-2
TGTGCCAGCAGCTTAGCAGGCCCGGGGGCTGGGGCCAACGTCCTGACTTTC | CASSLAGPGAGANVLTF | NA | NA | TRBJ2-6 | TRBV7-2
TGCGCCAGCAGCCAAGATGGAGCTAGCACAGATACGCAGTATTTT | CASSQDGASTDTQYF | NA | few | TRBJ2-3 | TRBV4-3
TGTGCCAGCAGCTCCAGGGGCTTTAGCTCCTACGAGCAGTACTTC | CASSSRGFSSYEQYF | NA | NA | TRBJ2-7 | TRBV7-2
TGTGCCAGCACCCAACAGGTCTCAGAAGCTTTCTTT | CASTQQVSEAFF | NA | NA | TRBJ1-1 | TRBV28
TGCAGCGTTGGGGGGGCTGGGGCCAACGTCCTGACTTTC | CSVGGAGANVLTF | NA | NA | TRBJ2-6 | TRBV29-1
TGTGCCATCGGGCTGGGACAGGGGGACTCCTACAATGAGCAGTTCTTC | CAIGLGQGDSYNEQFF | TRBD1 | NA | TRBJ2-1 | TRBV10-3
TGTGCCAGCAGCTGGGGAGTCCATGGCTACACCTTC | CASSWGVHGYTF | NA | NA | TRBJ1-2 | TRBV13
TGTGCCAGCAGCTTGACTAGCGGCCCCCTCGCACATGAGCAGTTCTTC | CASSLTSGPLAHEQFF | TRBD2 | NA | TRBJ2-1 | TRBV13
TGCAGTGCTAGAATGCCTTATGAGCAGTTCTTC | CSARMPYEQFF | NA | NA | TRBJ2-1 | TRBV20-1
TGTGCCTGTCAAAAGGATGCGACAGTCGGAAACACCATATATTTT | CACQKDATVGNTIYF | NA | NA | TRBJ1-3 | TRBV30
TGTGCCAGCAGCCAAGAGGGTGAATATCAGCCCCAGCATTTT | CASSQEGEYQPQHF | NA | NA | TRBJ1-5 | TRBV14
TGTGCCAGCAGCCAAGGAGTTTTAGGGGCGGTTGACTATGGCTACACCTTC | CASSQGVLGAVDYGYTF | NA | NA | TRBJ1-2 | TRBV3-1/TRBV3-2
TGTGCCAGCAGTTATCGGGAGGCGGGCACTGAAGCTTTCTTT | CASSYREAGTEAFF | NA | NA | TRBJ1-1 | TRBV6-5
TGTGCCAGCAGCCAGGGTTCCTACGAGCAGTACTTC | CASSQGSYEQYF | NA | NA | TRBJ2-7 | TRBV11-2
TGTGCCAGCGCTGACCAGGGGTCCCACGAGCAGTACTTC | CASADQGSHEQYF | NA | NA | TRBJ2-7 | TRBV2
TGTGCCTGGAGCCGAGGGGAATTGAGCTCTGGAAACACCATATATTTT | CAWSRGELSSGNTIYF | NA | NA | TRBJ1-3 | TRBV30
TGTGCCAGCACTGGGATGGGGGAGGCTAACTATGGCTACACCTTC | CASTGMGEANYGYTF | NA | NA | TRBJ1-2 | TRBV6-5
TGCGCCAGCAGCCAAGATCGTGCGGGAGGGCTCGAAGATACGCAGTATTTT | CASSQDRAGGLEDTQYF | TRBD2 | NA | TRBJ2-3 | TRBV4-3
TGTGCCAGCAGTGACCGGGACACCTTTATAGATACGCAGTATTTT | CASSDRDTFIDTQYF | NA | NA | TRBJ2-3 | TRBV6-1
TGTGCCAGCAGCCCGACGGGGACCGCTGGGGATGGGGAGCAGTTCTTC | CASSPTGTAGDGEQFF | NA | NA | TRBJ2-1 | TRBV7-2
TGCGCCAGCAGCCACCCACCCGGGCGCAGGGCAGGAAACACCATATATTTT | CASSHPPGRRAGNTIYF | NA | NA | TRBJ1-3 | TRBV4-1
TGTGCCAGCAGTTACTCGATGGGCAAAACGGATGGCTACACCTTC | CASSYSMGKTDGYTF | NA | NA | TRBJ1-2 | TRBV6-2/TRBV6-3
TGTGCCAGCAGCTTAGGTCGGCCAAGCACAGATACGCAGTATTTT | CASSLGRPSTDTQYF | NA | NA | TRBJ2-3 | TRBV7-2
TGTGCCAGCAGTACAGACGGGACAGTTCATGGCTACACCTTC | CASSTDGTVHGYTF | TRBD1 | NA | TRBJ1-2 | TRBV28
TGTGCCAGCAGCTTGGTTCTAAGTAGCGGGAGAAACGAGCAGTACTTC | CASSLVLSSGRNEQYF | TRBD2 | NA | TRBJ2-7 | TRBV5-4
TGTGCCAGTAGTATCGAAGCGGAGCTCTACGAGCAGTACTTC | CASSIEAELYEQYF | NA | few | TRBJ2-7 | TRBV19
TGTGCCAGCAGCTTAGCGAGCAGGGGGGGTGAAAAACTGTTTTTT | CASSLASRGGEKLFF | TRBD1 | NA | TRBJ1-4 | TRBV7-2
TGTGCCAGCAGCCTATCCGGGACTAGCGGGGGCCCAGGGGCCGGGGAGCTGTTTTTT | CASSLSGTSGGPGAGELFF | TRBD2 | NA | TRBJ2-2 | TRBV4-2
TGTGCCAGCAGCTTAGAGCGGGGGGGCGAGCAGTACTTC | CASSLERGGEQYF | TRBD2 | NA | TRBJ2-7 | TRBV7-2
TGTGCCAGCAGCTTGGGACAGATGGATCAGCCCCAGCATTTT | CASSLGQMDQPQHF | TRBD1 | NA | TRBJ1-5 | TRBV7-9
TGTGCCAGCAGTTTTGGGGACACTGAAGCTTTCTTT | CASSFGDTEAFF | NA | NA | TRBJ1-1 | TRBV12-3/TRBV12-4
TGTGCCAGCAGTACCGGGACAGGGAATGAAAAACTGTTTTTT | CASSTGTGNEKLFF | TRBD1 | NA | TRBJ1-4 | TRBV28
TGCGCCAGCAGCCCCTCCCCGGGTGCCTCCTACGAGCAGTACTTC | CASSPSPGASYEQYF | NA | NA | TRBJ2-7 | TRBV5-1
TGTGCCAGCAGTTTAGGCCAGACAGATACGCAGTATTTT | CASSLGQTDTQYF | NA | NA | TRBJ2-3 | TRBV12-3/TRBV12-4
TGTGCCTGGAGTAAAGGACAGGGGCGGGTCGGTGAAGCTTTCTTT | CAWSKGQGRVGEAFF | TRBD1 | NA | TRBJ1-1 | TRBV30
TGTGCCAGCAGTTCTACAGGGGCCCAAAACGGGGGCTACACCTTC | CASSSTGAQNGGYTF | TRBD1 | NA | TRBJ1-2 | TRBV6-6
TGTGCCTCGGCAGCCTTGAGCACTGAAGCTTTCTTT | CASAALSTEAFF | NA | NA | TRBJ1-1 | TRBV6-5